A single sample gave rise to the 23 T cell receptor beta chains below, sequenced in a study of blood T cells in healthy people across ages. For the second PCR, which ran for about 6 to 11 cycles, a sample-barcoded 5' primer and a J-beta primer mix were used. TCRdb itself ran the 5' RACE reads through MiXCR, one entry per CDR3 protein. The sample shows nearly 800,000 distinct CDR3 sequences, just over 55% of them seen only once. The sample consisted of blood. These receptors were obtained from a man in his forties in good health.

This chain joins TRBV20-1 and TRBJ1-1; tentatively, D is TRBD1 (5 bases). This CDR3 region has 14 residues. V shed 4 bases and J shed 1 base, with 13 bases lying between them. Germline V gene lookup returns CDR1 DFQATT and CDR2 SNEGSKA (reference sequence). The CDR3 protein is CSATRGSGNTEAFF. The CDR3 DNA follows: TGCAGTGCTACCCGGGGCAGCGGGAACACTGAAGCTTTCTTT.

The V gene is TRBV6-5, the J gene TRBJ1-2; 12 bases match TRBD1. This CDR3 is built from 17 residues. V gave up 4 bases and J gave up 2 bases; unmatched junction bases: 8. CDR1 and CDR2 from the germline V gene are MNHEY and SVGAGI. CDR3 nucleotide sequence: TGTGCCAGCAGTTCGCCCGGGACAGGGGGCAAAAACTATGGCTACACCTTC. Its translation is CASSSPGTGGKNYGYTF.

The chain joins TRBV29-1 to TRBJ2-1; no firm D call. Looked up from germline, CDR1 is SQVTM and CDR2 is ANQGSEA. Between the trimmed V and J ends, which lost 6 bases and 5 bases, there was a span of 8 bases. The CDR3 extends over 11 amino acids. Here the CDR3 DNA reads TGCAGCGTCGCGTTTAACAATGAGCAGTTCTTC. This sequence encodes CSVAFNNEQFF.

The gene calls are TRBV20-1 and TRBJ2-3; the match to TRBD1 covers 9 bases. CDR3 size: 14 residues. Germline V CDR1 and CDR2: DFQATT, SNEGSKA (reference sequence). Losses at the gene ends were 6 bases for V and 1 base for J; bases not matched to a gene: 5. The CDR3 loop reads CSAKGQGGTDTQYF. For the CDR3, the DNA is TGCAGTGCCAAGGGACAGGGCGGCACAGATACGCAGTATTTT.

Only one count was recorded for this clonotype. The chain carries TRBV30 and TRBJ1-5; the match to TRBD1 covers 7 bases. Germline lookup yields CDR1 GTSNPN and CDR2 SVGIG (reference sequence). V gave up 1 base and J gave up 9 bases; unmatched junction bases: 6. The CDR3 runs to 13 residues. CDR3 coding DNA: TGTGCCTGGAGTGGAGGGGGCGGTCGGCCCCAGCATTTT. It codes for CAWSGGGGRPQHF.

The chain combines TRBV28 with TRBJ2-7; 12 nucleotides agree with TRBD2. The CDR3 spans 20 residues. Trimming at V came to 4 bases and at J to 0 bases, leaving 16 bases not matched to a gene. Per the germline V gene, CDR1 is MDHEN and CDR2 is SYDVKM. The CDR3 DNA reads TGTGCCAGCAGTTCCACAAGGACAGGACTAGCGGGACTGGGCTCCTACGAGCAGTACTTC. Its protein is CASSSTRTGLAGLGSYEQYF.

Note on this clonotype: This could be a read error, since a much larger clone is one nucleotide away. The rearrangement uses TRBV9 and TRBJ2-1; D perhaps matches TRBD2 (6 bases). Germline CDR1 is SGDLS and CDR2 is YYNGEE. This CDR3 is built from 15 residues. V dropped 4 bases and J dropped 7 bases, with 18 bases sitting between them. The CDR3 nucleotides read TGTGCCAGCAGCCCCAATTGGGGGGAACGGAATGAGCAGTTCTTC. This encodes CASSPNWGERNEQFF. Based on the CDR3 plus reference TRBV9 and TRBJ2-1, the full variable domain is DSGVTQTPKHLITATGQRVTLRCSPRSGDLSVYWYQQSLDQGLQFLIQYYNGEERAKGNILERFSAQQFPDLHSELNLSSLELGDSALYFCASSPNWGERNEQFFGPGTRLTVL.

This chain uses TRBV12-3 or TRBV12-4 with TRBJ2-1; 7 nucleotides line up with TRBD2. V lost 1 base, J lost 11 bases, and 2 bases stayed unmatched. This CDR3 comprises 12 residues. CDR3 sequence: CASSLERGQQFF. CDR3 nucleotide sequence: TGTGCCAGCAGTTTAGAGCGGGGTCAGCAGTTCTTC.

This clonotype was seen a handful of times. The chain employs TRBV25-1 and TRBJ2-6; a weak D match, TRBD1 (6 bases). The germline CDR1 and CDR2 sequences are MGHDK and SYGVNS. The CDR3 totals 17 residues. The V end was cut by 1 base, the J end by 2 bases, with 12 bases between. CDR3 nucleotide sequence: TGTGCCAGCAGTGAATGGAAAGGGGGAACTGGGGCCAACGTCCTGACTTTC. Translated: CASSEWKGGTGANVLTF. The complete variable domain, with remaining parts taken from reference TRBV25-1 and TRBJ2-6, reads EADIYQTPRYLVIGTGKKITLECSQTMGHDKMYWYQQDPGMELHLIHYSYGVNSTEKGDLSSESTVSRIRTEHFPLTLESARPSHTSQYLCASSEWKGGTGANVLTFGAGSRLTVL.

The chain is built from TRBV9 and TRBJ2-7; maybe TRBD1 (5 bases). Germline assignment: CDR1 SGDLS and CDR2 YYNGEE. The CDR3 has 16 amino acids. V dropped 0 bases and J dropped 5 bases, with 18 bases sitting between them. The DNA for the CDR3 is TGTGCCAGCAGCGTAGCTAAGACAGTAGGCCTCCACGAGCAGTACTTC. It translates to CASSVAKTVGLHEQYF.

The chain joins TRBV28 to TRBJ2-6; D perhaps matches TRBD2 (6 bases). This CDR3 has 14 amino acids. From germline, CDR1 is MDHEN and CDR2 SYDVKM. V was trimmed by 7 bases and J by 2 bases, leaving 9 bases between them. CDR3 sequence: CASKREPGANVLTF. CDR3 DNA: TGTGCCAGCAAACGGGAGCCTGGGGCCAACGTCCTGACTTTC. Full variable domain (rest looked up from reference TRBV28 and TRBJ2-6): DVKVTQSSRYLVKRTGEKVFLECVQDMDHENMFWYRQDPGLGLRLIYFSYDVKMKEKGDIPEGYSVSREKKERFSLILESASTNQTSMYLCASKREPGANVLTFGAGSRLTVL.

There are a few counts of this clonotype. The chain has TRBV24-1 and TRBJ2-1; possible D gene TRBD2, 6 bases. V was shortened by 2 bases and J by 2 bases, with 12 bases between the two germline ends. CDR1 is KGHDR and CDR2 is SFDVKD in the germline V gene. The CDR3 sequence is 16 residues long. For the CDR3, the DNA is TGTGCCACCAGTGATTCGGGCGGGGAAGCCTACAATGAGCAGTTCTTC. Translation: CATSDSGGEAYNEQFF.

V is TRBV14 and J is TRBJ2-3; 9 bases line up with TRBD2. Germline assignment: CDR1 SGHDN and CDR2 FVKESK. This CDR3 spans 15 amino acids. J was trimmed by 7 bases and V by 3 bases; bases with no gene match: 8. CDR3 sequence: CASSQLAGPLNTQYF. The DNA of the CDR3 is TGTGCCAGCAGCCAGCTAGCGGGACCCTTAAATACGCAGTATTTT.

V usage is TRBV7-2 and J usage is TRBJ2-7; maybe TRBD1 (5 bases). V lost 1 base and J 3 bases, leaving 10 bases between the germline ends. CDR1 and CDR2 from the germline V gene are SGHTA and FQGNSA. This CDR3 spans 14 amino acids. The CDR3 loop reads CASSLVGQGYEQYF. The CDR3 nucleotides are TGTGCCAGCAGCTTAGTTGGGCAGGGCTACGAGCAGTACTTC.

This CDR3 reads CASTLSAGELFF. The CDR3 DNA follows: TGTGCCAGCACCCTGAGCGCCGGGGAGCTGTTTTTT. The V and J genes are TRBV6-1 and TRBJ2-2; D not certain. V was shortened by 7 bases and J by 6 bases, with 9 bases between the two germline ends. Germline CDR1 and CDR2: MNHNS and SASEGT. The CDR3 is 12 residues long.

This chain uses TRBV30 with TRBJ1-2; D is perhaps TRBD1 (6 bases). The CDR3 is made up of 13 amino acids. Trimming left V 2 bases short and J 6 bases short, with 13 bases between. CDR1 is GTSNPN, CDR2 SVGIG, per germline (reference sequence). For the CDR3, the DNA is TGTGCCTGGAGTAGAACAGGGAACCATGGCTACACCTTC. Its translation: CAWSRTGNHGYTF. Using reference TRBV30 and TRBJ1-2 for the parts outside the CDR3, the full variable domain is SQTIHQWPATLVQPVGSPLSLECTVEGTSNPNLYWYRQAAGRGLQLLFYSVGIGQISSEVPQNLSASRPQDRQFILSSKKLLLSDSGFYLCAWSRTGNHGYTFGSGTRLTVV.

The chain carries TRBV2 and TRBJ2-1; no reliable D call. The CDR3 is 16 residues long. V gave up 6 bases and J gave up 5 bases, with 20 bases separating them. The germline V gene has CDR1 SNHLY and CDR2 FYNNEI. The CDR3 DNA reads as TGTGCCAGCAGCTATGATCCCGGGCGACATAACAATGAGCAGTTCTTC. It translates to CASSYDPGRHNNEQFF.

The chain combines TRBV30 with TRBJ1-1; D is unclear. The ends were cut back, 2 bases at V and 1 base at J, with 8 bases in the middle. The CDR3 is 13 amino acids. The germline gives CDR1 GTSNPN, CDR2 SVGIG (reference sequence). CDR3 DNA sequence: TGTGCCTGGAGTATTGAGGCGAACACTGAAGCTTTCTTT. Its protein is CAWSIEANTEAFF.

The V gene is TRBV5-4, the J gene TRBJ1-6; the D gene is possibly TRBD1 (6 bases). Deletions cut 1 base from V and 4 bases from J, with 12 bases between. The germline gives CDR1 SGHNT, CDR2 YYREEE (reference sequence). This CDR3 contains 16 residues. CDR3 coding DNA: TGTGCCAGCAGCTTGTTAGACAGGAGATATAATTCACCCCTCCACTTT. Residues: CASSLLDRRYNSPLHF.

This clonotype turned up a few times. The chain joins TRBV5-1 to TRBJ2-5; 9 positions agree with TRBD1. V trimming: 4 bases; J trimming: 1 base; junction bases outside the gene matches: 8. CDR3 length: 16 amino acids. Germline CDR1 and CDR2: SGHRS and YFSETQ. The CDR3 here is CASSPLGQGFQETQYF. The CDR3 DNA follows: TGCGCCAGCAGCCCGCTGGGACAGGGCTTCCAAGAGACCCAGTACTTC.

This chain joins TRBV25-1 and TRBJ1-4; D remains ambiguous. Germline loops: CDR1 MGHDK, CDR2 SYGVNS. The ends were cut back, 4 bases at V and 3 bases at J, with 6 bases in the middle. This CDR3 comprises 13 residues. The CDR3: CASSVSPNEKLFF. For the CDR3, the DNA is TGTGCCAGCAGTGTGAGTCCTAATGAAAAACTGTTTTTT.

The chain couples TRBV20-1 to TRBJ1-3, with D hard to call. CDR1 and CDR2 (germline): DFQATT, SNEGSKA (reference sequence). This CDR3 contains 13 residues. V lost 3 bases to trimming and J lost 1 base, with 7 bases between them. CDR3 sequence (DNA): TGCAGTGCTAGGCACGGATCTGGAAACACCATATATTTT. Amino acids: CSARHGSGNTIYF.

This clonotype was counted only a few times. CDR3 in amino acids: CASSFGQGAFSEQFF. The CDR3 bases are TGCGCCAGCAGCTTCGGACAGGGGGCGTTCAGTGAGCAGTTCTTC. The V and J genes are TRBV5-1 and TRBJ2-1; 11 bases are a match to TRBD1. This CDR3 is built from 15 residues. V dropped 2 bases and J dropped 9; count of bases not matched to a gene: 7. Germline V lookup: CDR1 SGHRS, CDR2 YFSETQ.